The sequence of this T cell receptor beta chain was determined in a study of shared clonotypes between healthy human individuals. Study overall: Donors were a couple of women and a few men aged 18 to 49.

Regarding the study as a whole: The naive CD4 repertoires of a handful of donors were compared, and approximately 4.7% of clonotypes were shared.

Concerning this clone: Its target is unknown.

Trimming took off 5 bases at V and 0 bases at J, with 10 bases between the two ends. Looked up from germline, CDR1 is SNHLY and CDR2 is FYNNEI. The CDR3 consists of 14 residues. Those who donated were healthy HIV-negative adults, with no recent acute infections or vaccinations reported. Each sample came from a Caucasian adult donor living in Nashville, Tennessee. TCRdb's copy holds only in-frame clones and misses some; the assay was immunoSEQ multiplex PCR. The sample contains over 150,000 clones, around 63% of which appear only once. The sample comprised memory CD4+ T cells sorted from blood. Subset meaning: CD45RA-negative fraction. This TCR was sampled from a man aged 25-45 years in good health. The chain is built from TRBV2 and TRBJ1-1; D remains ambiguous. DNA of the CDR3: TGTGCCAGCAGTAGAGACATCATGAACACTGAAGCTTTCTTT. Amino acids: CASSRDIMNTEAFF.